These 15 T cell receptor beta chains share one sample of origin, sequenced in a study of vaccination and CD4 T cells after COVID-19. The treatment is: roughly 11-day PBMC culture with coronavirus spike peptide pools or control peptides (ViraFEST assay). Sequence data for DNA of cultured CD4+ T cells were generated by the Oncomine TCR Beta short-read assay. TCRdb redid the calling of the PCR reads with MiXCR, one entry per CDR3 protein. This table holds about 14,000 distinct CDR3 sequences, over 50% found once. No antigens are known for them. Sequencing used CD4+ T cells from blood, cultured in vitro. The receptors derive from a human donor who had recovered from COVID-19.

This chain connects TRBV20-1 to TRBJ2-7, with D possibly being TRBD2 (6 bases). Germline V CDR1 and CDR2: DFQATT, SNEGSKA (reference sequence). Trimming took 2 bases from V and 4 from J, leaving 18 bases between them. The length of the CDR3 is 15 residues. The chain's CDR3 is CSARIPEGREYEQYF. CDR3 in DNA: TGCAGTGCTAGAATCCCGGAGGGCAGGGAATACGAGCAGTACTTC.

This clonotype came up a few times. The chain uses TRBV20-1 and TRBJ2-3; unclear D gene. The CDR3 runs 15 residues. Germline CDR1 and CDR2: DFQATT and SNEGSKA (reference sequence). The V and J ends lost 3 bases and 3 bases respectively, with 16 bases between them. CDR3 in DNA: TGCAGTGCTAGGGGGTCCCTAGTTAGGACAGATACGCAGTATTTT. It specifies CSARGSLVRTDTQYF.

The table lists this clonotype with a few counts. The chain combines TRBV27 with TRBJ2-7, with TRBD2 matching over 10 bases. This CDR3 contains 15 residues. Trimming at V came to 5 bases and at J to 3 bases, leaving 7 bases not matched to a gene. Germline assignment: CDR1 MNHEY and CDR2 SMNVEV (reference sequence). CDR3 sequence: CASSLFGLADYEQYF. As DNA, the CDR3 is TGTGCCAGCAGTCTATTCGGACTAGCGGACTACGAGCAGTACTTC.

The chain employs TRBV20-1 and TRBJ1-2; a possible D gene is TRBD1 (5 bases). Trimming stripped 0 bases from V and 4 bases from J, with 12 bases between. Germline assignment: CDR1 DFQATT and CDR2 SNEGSKA (reference sequence). The CDR3 length is 14 residues. The CDR3 sequence: CSARDSDGGYGYTF. CDR3 nucleotide sequence: TGCAGTGCTAGAGATTCGGATGGGGGCTATGGCTACACCTTC.

The V gene is TRBV7-9, the J gene TRBJ2-4, with 7 positions matching TRBD1. Germline CDR1 SEHNR, CDR2 FQNEAQ (reference sequence). The CDR3 totals 21 residues. With 5 bases clipped from V and 0 bases from J, the junction kept 22 bases outside the gene matches. The chain's CDR3 is CASSPKTARGTSLLAKNIQYF. DNA for the CDR3: TGTGCCAGCAGCCCGAAAACCGCCAGGGGGACCTCCTTACTAGCCAAAAACATTCAGTACTTC.

This clonotype has a handful of counts. The chain links TRBV28 to TRBJ2-7, with TRBD2 matching 8 bases. Unmatched junction bases numbered 11, after V lost 8 bases and J lost 2 bases. Germline V lookup: CDR1 MDHEN, CDR2 SYDVKM. This CDR3 contains 15 residues. The CDR3 loop is CASGPRGLGAYEQYF. The CDR3 coding sequence is TGTGCCAGCGGGCCTAGGGGACTAGGGGCCTACGAGCAGTACTTC.

This clonotype was seen only a few times. The chain recombines TRBV5-4 with TRBJ2-5; D is unresolved. CDR1 is SGHNT, CDR2 YYREEE, per germline (reference sequence). This CDR3 has 10 amino acids. The ends were cut back, 7 bases at V and 2 bases at J, with 3 bases in the middle. CDR3 coding DNA: TGTGCCAGCGGTCAAGAGACCCAGTACTTC. It encodes CASGQETQYF.

This chain connects TRBV19 to TRBJ1-1; 7 bases are shared with TRBD1. The length of the CDR3 is 14 residues. CDR1 LNHDA and CDR2 SQIVND come from the germline V gene (reference sequence). CDR3 residues: CASAGEGAETEAFF. The CDR3 coding sequence is TGTGCGTCGGCAGGTGAGGGGGCGGAGACTGAAGCTTTCTTT.

The V call is TRBV7-2, the J call TRBJ2-5; D is undetermined. The length of the CDR3 is 13 residues. Per germline, CDR1 SGHTA and CDR2 FQGNSA. V was clipped by 4 bases and J by 5 bases, with 11 bases between them. CDR3 loop: CASSSQVFETQYF. The CDR3 DNA sequence: TGTGCCAGCAGCTCGCAAGTTTTTGAGACCCAGTACTTC.

The chain links TRBV12-3 or TRBV12-4 to TRBJ2-1, with 9 bases fitting TRBD1. V lost 5 bases and J lost 6; bases outside the gene matches: 11. The length of the CDR3 is 16 residues. The CDR3 DNA follows: TGTGCCAGCAGTGTTAGGGACAGGGTGATCCCCAATGAGCAGTTCTTC. This codes for CASSVRDRVIPNEQFF.

The rearrangement links TRBV7-2 to TRBJ1-2; tentatively, D is TRBD1 (6 bases). V was pared by 3 bases and J by 5 bases, with 10 bases between. Germline V lookup: CDR1 SGHTA, CDR2 FQGNSA. CDR3 length equals 13 residues. In nucleotides, the CDR3 is TGTGCCAGCAGCTTCCCAGGGGAGTATGGCTACACCTTC. This gives the protein CASSFPGEYGYTF.

The rearrangement links TRBV20-1 to TRBJ2-3, with D possibly matching TRBD2 (6 bases). The CDR3 has 14 amino acids. The V and J ends lost 6 bases and 2 bases respectively, with 15 bases between them. Germline lookup yields CDR1 DFQATT and CDR2 SNEGSKA (reference sequence). DNA for the CDR3: TGCAGTGCCCCGGCTAGCGCGTCCACAGATACGCAGTATTTT. This gives the protein CSAPASASTDTQYF.

V usage is TRBV27 and J usage is TRBJ1-4; D unclear. This CDR3 region has 14 residues. Trimming stripped 7 bases from V and 2 bases from J, with 11 bases between. Germline V gives CDR1 MNHEY, CDR2 SMNVEV (reference sequence). For the CDR3, the DNA is TGTGCCAGCACCATCCCGCAGACTAATGAAAAACTGTTTTTT. Encoded protein: CASTIPQTNEKLFF.

This clonotype was seen a handful of times. The V and J genes are TRBV27 and TRBJ2-3; 12 positions match TRBD2. The CDR3 length is 16 residues. V lost 5 bases and J lost 14; bases outside the gene matches: 17. Germline lookup yields CDR1 MNHEY and CDR2 SMNVEV (reference sequence). The CDR3 protein is CASSRSGRTSGRTGYF. The CDR3, as DNA: TGTGCCAGCAGTCGATCGGGGAGAACTAGCGGGAGGACCGGGTATTTT.

This clonotype was counted only a few times. V gene TRBV20-1 combines with J gene TRBJ2-7; D is possibly TRBD1 (6 bases). Trimming cost V 0 bases and J 2 bases, with 20 bases left between them. The CDR3 has 17 residues. Looked up from germline, CDR1 is DFQATT and CDR2 is SNEGSKA (reference sequence). CDR3 protein: CSARDLGPQGPTYEQYF. The CDR3 nucleotides read TGCAGTGCTAGAGATCTTGGCCCGCAGGGGCCGACCTACGAGCAGTACTTC.